This TCR beta chain derives from a study of metastatic and nonmetastatic thyroid tumors. Study background: Patients with malignant and benign thyroid disease provided blood and tumor or nodule tissue, whose repertoires were compared. Points from the study as a whole: The reported finding was significantly higher TCR beta diversity in malignant thyroid tumors relative to benign nodules, in blood and tumor.

A word on this clone: What it binds is unknown.

All patients reached thyroid surgery having received no treatment beforehand. TCRdb re-called clones from the PCR reads using MiXCR. The repertoire holds 30,000 to 45,000 clones, with approximately 26% as singletons. The sequence derives from a female donor with papillary thyroid cancer or a benign thyroid nodule (not recorded which). Some clones in this sample may be carry-over from other donors' samples. Input material: blood.

As DNA, the CDR3 is TGCAGTGCCGTTAAAGACAGGGTGGATGGCTACACCTTC. This translates into CSAVKDRVDGYTF. The chain couples TRBV20-1 to TRBJ1-2; 7 positions match TRBD1. CDR1 and CDR2 from the germline V gene are DFQATT and SNEGSKA (reference sequence). There are 13 residues in the CDR3. The V and J ends lost 6 bases and 6 bases, in that order; junction bases with no gene match: 10.